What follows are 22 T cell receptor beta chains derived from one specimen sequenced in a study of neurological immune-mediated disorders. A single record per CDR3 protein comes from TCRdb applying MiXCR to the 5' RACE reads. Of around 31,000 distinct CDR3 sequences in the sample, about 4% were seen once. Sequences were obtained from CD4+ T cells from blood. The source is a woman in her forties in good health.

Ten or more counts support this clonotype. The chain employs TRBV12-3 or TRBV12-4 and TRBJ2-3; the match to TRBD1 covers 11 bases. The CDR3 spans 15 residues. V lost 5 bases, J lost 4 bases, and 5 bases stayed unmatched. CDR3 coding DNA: TGTGCCAGCAGTCCAGGGACAGGGGGAGCAGATACGCAGTATTTT. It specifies CASSPGTGGADTQYF.

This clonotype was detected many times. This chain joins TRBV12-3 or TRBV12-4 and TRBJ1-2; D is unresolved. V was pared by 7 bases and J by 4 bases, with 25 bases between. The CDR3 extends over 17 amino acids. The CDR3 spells CASTFHSVSSPIYGYTF. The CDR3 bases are TGTGCCAGCACCTTCCATAGTGTGTCATCCCCGATCTATGGCTACACCTTC.

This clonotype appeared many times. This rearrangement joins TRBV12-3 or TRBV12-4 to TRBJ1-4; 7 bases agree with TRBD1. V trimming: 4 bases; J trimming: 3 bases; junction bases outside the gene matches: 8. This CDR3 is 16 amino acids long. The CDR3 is CASSSEQGYPNEKLFF. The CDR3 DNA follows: TGTGCCAGCAGTTCTGAACAGGGGTACCCTAATGAAAAACTGTTTTTT.

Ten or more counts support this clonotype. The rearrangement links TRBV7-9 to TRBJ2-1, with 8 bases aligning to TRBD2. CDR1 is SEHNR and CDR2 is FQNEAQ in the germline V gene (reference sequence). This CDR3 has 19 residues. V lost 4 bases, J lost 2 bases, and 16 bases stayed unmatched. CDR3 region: CASSSPGTRPTTTYNEQFF. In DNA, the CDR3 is TGTGCCAGCAGCTCCCCCGGGACTAGACCTACGACGACCTACAATGAGCAGTTCTTC.

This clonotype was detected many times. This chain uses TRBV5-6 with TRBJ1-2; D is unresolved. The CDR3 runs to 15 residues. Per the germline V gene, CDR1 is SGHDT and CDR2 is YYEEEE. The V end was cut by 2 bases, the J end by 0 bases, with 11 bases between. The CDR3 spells CASSFTSSANYGYTF. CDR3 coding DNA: TGTGCCAGCAGCTTTACGAGTTCAGCTAACTATGGCTACACCTTC.

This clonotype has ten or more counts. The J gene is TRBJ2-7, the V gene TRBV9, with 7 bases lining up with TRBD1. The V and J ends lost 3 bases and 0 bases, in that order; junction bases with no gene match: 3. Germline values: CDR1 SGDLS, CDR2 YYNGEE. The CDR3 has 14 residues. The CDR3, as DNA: TGTGCCAGCAGCGCGGGACAGAGCTCCTACGAGCAGTACTTC. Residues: CASSAGQSSYEQYF.

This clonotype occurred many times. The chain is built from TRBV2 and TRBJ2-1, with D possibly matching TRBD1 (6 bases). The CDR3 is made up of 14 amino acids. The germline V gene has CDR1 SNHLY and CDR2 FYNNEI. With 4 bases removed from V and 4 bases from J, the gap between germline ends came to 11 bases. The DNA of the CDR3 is TGTGCCAGCAGTGTAGGCGGACAGTACAATGAGCAGTTCTTC. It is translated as CASSVGGQYNEQFF.

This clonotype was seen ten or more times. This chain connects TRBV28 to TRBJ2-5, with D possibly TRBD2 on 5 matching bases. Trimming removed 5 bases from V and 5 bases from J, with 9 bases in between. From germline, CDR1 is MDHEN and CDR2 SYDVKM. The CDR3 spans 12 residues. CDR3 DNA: TGTGCCAGCAGTAGCGGCTGGGAGACCCAGTACTTC. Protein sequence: CASSSGWETQYF.

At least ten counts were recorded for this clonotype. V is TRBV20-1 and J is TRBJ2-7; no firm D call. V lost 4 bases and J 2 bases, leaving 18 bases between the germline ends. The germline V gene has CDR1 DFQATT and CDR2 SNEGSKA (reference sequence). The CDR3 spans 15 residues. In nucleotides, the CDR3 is TGCAGTGCTACTGGGATATCCTTACCGCCCTACGAGCAGTACTTC. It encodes CSATGISLPPYEQYF.

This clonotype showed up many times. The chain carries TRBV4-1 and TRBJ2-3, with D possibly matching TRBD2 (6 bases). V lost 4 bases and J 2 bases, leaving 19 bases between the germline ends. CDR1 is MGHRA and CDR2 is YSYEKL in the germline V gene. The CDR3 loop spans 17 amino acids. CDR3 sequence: CASSREQPGTPTDTQYF. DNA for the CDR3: TGCGCCAGCAGCCGGGAGCAGCCCGGGACTCCCACAGATACGCAGTATTTT.

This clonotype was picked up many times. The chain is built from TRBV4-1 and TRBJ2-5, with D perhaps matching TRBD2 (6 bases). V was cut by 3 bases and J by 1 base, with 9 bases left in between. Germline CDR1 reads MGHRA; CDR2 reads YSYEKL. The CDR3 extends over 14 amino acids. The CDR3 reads CASSHPGLQETQYF. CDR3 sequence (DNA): TGCGCCAGCAGCCATCCGGGACTCCAAGAGACCCAGTACTTC.

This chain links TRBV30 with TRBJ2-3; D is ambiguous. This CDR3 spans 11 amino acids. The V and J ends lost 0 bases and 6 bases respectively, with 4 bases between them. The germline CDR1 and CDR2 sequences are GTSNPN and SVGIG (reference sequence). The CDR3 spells CAWSVEDTQYF. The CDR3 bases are TGTGCCTGGAGTGTGGAGGATACGCAGTATTTT.

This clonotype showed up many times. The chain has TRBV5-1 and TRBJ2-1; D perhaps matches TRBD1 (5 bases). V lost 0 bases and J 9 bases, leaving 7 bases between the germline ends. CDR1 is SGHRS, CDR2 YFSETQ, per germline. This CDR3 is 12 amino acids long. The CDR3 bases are TGCGCCAGCAGCTTGGAGGGGATTGAGCAGTTCTTC. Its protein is CASSLEGIEQFF.

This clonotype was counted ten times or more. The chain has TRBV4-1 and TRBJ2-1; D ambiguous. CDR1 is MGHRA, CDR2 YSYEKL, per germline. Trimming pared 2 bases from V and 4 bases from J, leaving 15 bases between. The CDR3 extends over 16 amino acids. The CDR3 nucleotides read TGCGCCAGCAGCCAACCCTCAAGGCGGCTTTACAATGAGCAGTTCTTC. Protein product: CASSQPSRRLYNEQFF.

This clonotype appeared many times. The CDR3 nucleotides are TGCGCCAGCAGCTTGGTACAGGGCGGCGACTATGGCTACACCTTC. This gives the protein CASSLVQGGDYGYTF. V usage is TRBV5-1 and J usage is TRBJ1-2, with D maybe TRBD1 (6 bases). From germline, CDR1 is SGHRS and CDR2 YFSETQ. The CDR3 runs 15 residues. V lost 0 bases and J lost 3, with 12 bases in between.

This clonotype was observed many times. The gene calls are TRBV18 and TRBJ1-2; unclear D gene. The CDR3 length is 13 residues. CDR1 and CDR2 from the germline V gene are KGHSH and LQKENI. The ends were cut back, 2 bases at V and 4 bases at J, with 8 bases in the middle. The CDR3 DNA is TGTGCCAGCTCACCAGACGGCGGCTATGGCTACACCTTC. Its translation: CASSPDGGYGYTF.

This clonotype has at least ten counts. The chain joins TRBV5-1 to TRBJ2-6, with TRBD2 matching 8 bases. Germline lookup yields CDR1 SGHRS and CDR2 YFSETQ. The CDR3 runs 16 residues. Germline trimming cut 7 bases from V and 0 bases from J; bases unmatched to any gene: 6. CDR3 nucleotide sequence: TGCGCCAGCTCGGGGGGGTTAAGCTCTGGGGCCAACGTCCTGACTTTC. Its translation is CASSGGLSSGANVLTF.

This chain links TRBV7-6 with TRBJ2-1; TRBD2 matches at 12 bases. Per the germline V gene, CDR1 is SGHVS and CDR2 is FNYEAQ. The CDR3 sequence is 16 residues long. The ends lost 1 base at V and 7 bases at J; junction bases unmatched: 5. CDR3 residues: CASSLELAGGMNEQFF. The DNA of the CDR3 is TGTGCCAGCAGCTTAGAACTAGCGGGAGGAATGAATGAGCAGTTCTTC.

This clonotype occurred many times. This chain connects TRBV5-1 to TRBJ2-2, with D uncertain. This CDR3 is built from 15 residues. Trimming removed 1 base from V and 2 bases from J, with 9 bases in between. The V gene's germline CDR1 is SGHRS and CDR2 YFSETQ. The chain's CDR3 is CASSLSGSNTGELFF. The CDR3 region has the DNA TGCGCCAGCAGCTTGTCGGGTTCCAACACCGGGGAGCTGTTTTTT.

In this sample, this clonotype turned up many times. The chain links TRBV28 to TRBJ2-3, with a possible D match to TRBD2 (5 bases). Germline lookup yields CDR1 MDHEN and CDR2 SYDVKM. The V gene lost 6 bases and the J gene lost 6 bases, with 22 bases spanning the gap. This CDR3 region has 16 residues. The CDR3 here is CASSPPGWHSRDTQYF. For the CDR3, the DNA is TGTGCCAGCAGCCCACCGGGGTGGCATAGCCGTGATACGCAGTATTTT.

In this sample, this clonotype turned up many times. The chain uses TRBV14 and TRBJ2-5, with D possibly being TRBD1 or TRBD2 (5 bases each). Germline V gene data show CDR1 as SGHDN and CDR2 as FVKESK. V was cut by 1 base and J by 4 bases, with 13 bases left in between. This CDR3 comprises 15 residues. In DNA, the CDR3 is TGTGCCAGCAGCCAAGGGGGGAACGTGGGAGAGACCCAGTACTTC. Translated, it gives CASSQGGNVGETQYF. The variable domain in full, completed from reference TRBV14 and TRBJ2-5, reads EAGVTQFPSHSVIEKGQTVTLRCDPISGHDNLYWYRRVMGKEIKFLLHFVKESKQDESGMPNNRFLAERTGGTYSTLKVQPAELEDSGVYFCASSQGGNVGETQYFGPGTRLLVL.

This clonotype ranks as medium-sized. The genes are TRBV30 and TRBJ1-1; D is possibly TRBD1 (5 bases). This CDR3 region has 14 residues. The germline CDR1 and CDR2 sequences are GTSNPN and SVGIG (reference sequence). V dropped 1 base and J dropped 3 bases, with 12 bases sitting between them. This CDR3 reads CAWSGKGPDTEAFF. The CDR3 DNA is TGTGCCTGGAGTGGGAAGGGACCAGACACTGAAGCTTTCTTT.